What follows are 21 T cell receptor beta chains derived from one specimen sequenced in a study of cytomegalovirus exposure and HLA in healthy donors. Method: immunoSEQ multiplex PCR; TCRdb's copy keeps in-frame clones and lacks some. The sample has about 100,000 clones, under 85% seen once; the top ten hold approximately 3%. Material for sequencing was PBMCs. The receptors here all came from a young woman in good health and CMV-seronegative.

The rearrangement links TRBV29-1 to TRBJ1-3; 8 bases agree with TRBD1. The CDR3 is made up of 14 amino acids. J gave up 4 bases and V 5 bases, and 7 bases lay outside the gene matches. The germline V gene encodes CDR1 SQVTM and CDR2 ANQGSEA. The CDR3 protein is CSVPGQEEGNTIYF. The CDR3 DNA is TGCAGCGTTCCGGGACAGGAAGAGGGAAACACCATATATTTT.

This chain uses TRBV18 with TRBJ1-5; D unresolved. CDR1 KGHSH and CDR2 LQKENI come from the germline V gene. The CDR3 has 15 residues. The V gene lost 1 base and the J gene lost 4 bases, with 11 bases spanning the gap. The CDR3 DNA is TGTGCCAGCTCACCACGAAGGCAGGAAAATCAGCCCCAGCATTTT. Its translation: CASSPRRQENQPQHF.

The V call is TRBV5-4, the J call TRBJ1-5; a possible D gene is TRBD1 (5 bases). The CDR3 loop spans 14 amino acids. V lost 1 base to trimming and J lost 4 bases, with 9 bases between them. Germline V gene lookup returns CDR1 SGHNT and CDR2 YYREEE (reference sequence). DNA of the CDR3: TGTGCCAGCAGCTTGCCGGGGGAGAATCAGCCCCAGCATTTT. Translated, it gives CASSLPGENQPQHF.

The rearrangement links TRBV27 to TRBJ1-2; perhaps TRBD1 as D (5 bases). V lost 5 bases, J lost 4 bases, and 14 bases lay in between. CDR1 is MNHEY, CDR2 SMNVEV, per germline (reference sequence). This CDR3 comprises 14 residues. The CDR3 protein is CASSRHGGSYGYTF. Written as DNA, the CDR3 is TGTGCCAGCAGTCGTCATGGGGGGAGCTATGGCTACACCTTC.

The rearrangement links TRBV27 to TRBJ2-1; no firm D call. The CDR3 length is 13 residues. Germline-derived CDR1 and CDR2 are MNHEY and SMNVEV (reference sequence). The V end was cut by 0 bases, the J end by 5 bases, with 5 bases between. CDR3 sequence (DNA): TGTGCCAGCAGTTTATCGAGGCACAATGAGCAGTTCTTC. This gives the protein CASSLSRHNEQFF.

V is TRBV4-1 and J is TRBJ2-5; 8 bases agree with TRBD2. CDR1 and CDR2 (germline): MGHRA, YSYEKL. The CDR3 consists of 15 residues. Germline trimming cut 5 bases from V and 5 bases from J; bases unmatched to any gene: 10. CDR3 nucleotides: TGCGCCAGCAGCACCTTTAGACTAGCGCTTGAGACCCAGTACTTC. This gives the protein CASSTFRLALETQYF.

The chain joins TRBV21-1 to TRBJ2-7; the table gives TRBD1 as D, unverified against the DNA. TRBV21-1 is a listed pseudogene. The CDR3 sequence is 14 residues long. Written as DNA, the CDR3 is TGTGCCAGCAGCGCAGACAGGGAATACTACGAGCAGTACTTC. It encodes CASSADREYYEQYF.

This sequence joins TRBV5-4 and TRBJ1-4; the match to TRBD1 covers 7 bases. CDR1 and CDR2 from the germline V gene are SGHNT and YYREEE (reference sequence). The junction had 6 bases not matched to a gene; V was cut back by 4 bases and J by 3 bases. There are 15 residues in the CDR3. CDR3 region: CASSRRQGPNEKLFF. The CDR3, as DNA: TGTGCCAGCAGCCGAAGACAGGGCCCTAATGAAAAACTGTTTTTT. The full variable domain, rest sourced from reference TRBV5-4 and TRBJ1-4, is ETGVTQSPTHLIKTRGQQVTLRCSSQSGHNTVSWYQQALGQGPQFIFQYYREEENGRGNFPPRFSGLQFPNYSSELNVNALELDDSALYLCASSRRQGPNEKLFFGSGTQLSVL.

The gene calls are TRBV7-3 and TRBJ1-6, with D possibly matching TRBD1 (5 bases). There are 13 residues in the CDR3. CDR1 SGHTA and CDR2 FQGTGA come from the germline V gene. V was cut by 10 bases and J by 6 bases, with 13 bases left in between. The CDR3 DNA sequence: TGTGCCACTAGGAGACAGATTAATTCACCCCTCCACTTT. Its translation: CATRRQINSPLHF.

This chain uses TRBV4-1 with TRBJ2-2; TRBD1 matches 7 bases. V was pared by 4 bases and J by 6 bases, with 5 bases of the junction left unmatched. Looked up from germline, CDR1 is MGHRA and CDR2 is YSYEKL. The CDR3 extends over 14 amino acids. The chain's CDR3 is CASSLRGGPGELFF. The CDR3 DNA follows: TGCGCCAGCAGCCTTAGAGGGGGCCCCGGGGAGCTGTTTTTT.

The chain joins TRBV2 to TRBJ1-5; D unresolved. CDR1 is SNHLY and CDR2 is FYNNEI in the germline V gene. Trimming cost V 6 bases and J 2 bases, with 23 bases left between them. This CDR3 spans 18 amino acids. Here the CDR3 DNA reads TGTGCCAGCAGGCGCCGACTACGGGGTGGGGAGGGCAATCAGCCCCAGCATTTT. Translating gives CASRRRLRGGEGNQPQHF.

The DNA for the CDR3 is TGTGCCAGCAGCTTGTTTGCTAGCCCCGGTGAGCAGTTCTTC. It codes for CASSLFASPGEQFF. V usage is TRBV5-5 and J usage is TRBJ2-1; TRBD2 is a possible D gene (5 bases). Germline V CDR1 and CDR2: SGHKS, YYEKEE (reference sequence). The CDR3 is 14 amino acids. V dropped 1 base and J dropped 9 bases, with 14 bases sitting between them.

The chain carries TRBV7-3 and TRBJ2-7; D is unclear. V shed 1 base and J shed 6 bases, with 16 bases lying between them. This CDR3 contains 15 residues. Looked up from germline, CDR1 is SGHTA and CDR2 is FQGTGA. As DNA, the CDR3 is TGTGCCAGCAGCTTAAGGCCTTCGGAGCCGGGCGAGCAGTACTTC. It translates to CASSLRPSEPGEQYF.

V and J are TRBV5-1 and TRBJ2-3; the match to TRBD1 covers 9 bases. Germline CDR1 and CDR2: SGHRS and YFSETQ. This CDR3 contains 13 residues. The J segment lost 3 bases and the V segment lost 5 bases, leaving 1 base of the junction unmatched. The CDR3 nucleotides are TGCGCCAGCAGAGGGACAGGGACAGATACGCAGTATTTT. Its protein is CASRGTGTDTQYF.

In DNA, the CDR3 is TGCGCCAGCAGCTTGGGGTGGCAGGGGGTATCGGCTGGGGCCAACGTCCTGACTTTC. Residues: CASSLGWQGVSAGANVLTF. The rearrangement joins TRBV5-1 to TRBJ2-6; TRBD1 agrees at 7 bases. The CDR3 loop spans 19 amino acids. The junction had 11 bases not matched to a gene; V was cut back by 0 bases and J by 2 bases. Germline CDR1 is SGHRS and CDR2 is YFSETQ.

The chain links TRBV7-6 to TRBJ2-7; a weak D match, TRBD2 (6 bases). The CDR3 is 13 amino acids. Germline V CDR1 and CDR2: SGHVS, FNYEAQ. The V gene lost 1 base and the J gene lost 3 bases, with 7 bases spanning the gap. Written as DNA, the CDR3 is TGTGCCAGCAGCTTAGGGGGGGTCTACGAGCAGTACTTC. Translation: CASSLGGVYEQYF.

The rearrangement joins TRBV9 to TRBJ2-7, with D possibly being TRBD2 (5 bases). Trimming stripped 4 bases from V and 0 bases from J, with 14 bases between. The CDR3 spans 15 residues. Germline loops: CDR1 SGDLS, CDR2 YYNGEE. This CDR3 reads CASSPTGVSSYEQYF. As DNA, the CDR3 is TGTGCCAGCAGCCCTACCGGGGTTAGCTCCTACGAGCAGTACTTC.

This chain joins TRBV5-1 and TRBJ2-1, with D tentatively TRBD1 (5 bases). V lost 0 bases and J 1 base, leaving 8 bases between the germline ends. From germline, CDR1 is SGHRS and CDR2 YFSETQ. The CDR3 loop spans 15 amino acids. In DNA form, the CDR3 reads TGCGCCAGCAGCTTGGAGTCAGGGTCCTACAATGAGCAGTTCTTC. Protein product: CASSLESGSYNEQFF.

The chain employs TRBV27 and TRBJ2-7, with D perhaps matching TRBD2 (6 bases). The ends were cut back, 8 bases at V and 5 bases at J, with 16 bases in the middle. The CDR3 spans 13 residues. Per the germline V gene, CDR1 is MNHEY and CDR2 is SMNVEV (reference sequence). For the CDR3, the DNA is TGTGCCAGCGGTCCCGCCGGCGGGAACGAGCAGTACTTC. It encodes CASGPAGGNEQYF.

The sample holds one count of this clone. The chain joins TRBV4-1 to TRBJ1-5; the D is unclear. Per the germline V gene, CDR1 is MGHRA and CDR2 is YSYEKL. This CDR3 has 14 amino acids. The V gene lost 3 bases and the J gene lost 1 base, with 7 bases spanning the gap. For the CDR3, the DNA is TGCGCCAGCAGCCAGCCAACAAGCAATCAGCCCCAGCATTTT. It is translated as CASSQPTSNQPQHF.

The chain recombines TRBV4-1 with TRBJ2-5; a weak D match, TRBD1 (5 bases). Deletions cut 0 bases from V and 2 bases from J, with 13 bases between. CDR3 length: 16 amino acids. CDR1 is MGHRA, CDR2 YSYEKL, per germline. The CDR3 is CASSQDVGRTQETQYF. The CDR3 nucleotides read TGCGCCAGCAGCCAAGATGTGGGGCGGACGCAAGAGACCCAGTACTTC.